This TCR beta chain was captured in a study of blood T cell repertoires in COVID-19. The overall study: COVID-19 samples, acute and convalescent, were from the United States, Italy and Spain. T cells, B-cell-depleted T cells, or PBMCs supplied cDNA or gDNA.

This clone was counted a single time. Trimming cost V 2 bases and J 2 bases; bases outside gene matches: 7. From germline, CDR1 is KGHSH and CDR2 LQKENI. This CDR3 is 17 amino acids long. As processed by the authors: Reference gene primers were amplified, and this amplification served to estimate nucleated cell counts. The table came from immunoSEQ multiplex PCR; TCRdb's copy has only in-frame clones and leaves some out. The D gene and trimming were derived from the DNA, and the V and J assignments and clone size from that table. This table holds about 150,000 clones, around 86% found once. Sequencing was performed on peripheral blood. This chain joins TRBV18 and TRBJ2-3; the match to TRBD2 covers 10 bases. The clonotype was recovered from a man aged 70-80 years with acute or convalescent COVID-19. CDR3 DNA sequence: TGTGCCAGCTCACCATTGGTACTAGCGGGATCCACAGATACGCAGTATTTT. This translates into CASSPLVLAGSTDTQYF.